This T cell receptor beta chain was sequenced during a study of T-cell memory formation after mild COVID-19. V was clipped by 3 bases and J by 5 bases; unmatched bases: 9. Germline-derived CDR1 and CDR2 are GTSNPN and SVGIG (reference sequence). The CDR3 totals 14 residues. This clonotype was detected only a few times. MiXCR, run by TCRdb on the 5' RACE reads, gives a single entry per CDR3 protein. The sample includes around 500,000 distinct CDR3 sequences, 15% to 20% of them seen just once. The sequence derives from an adult woman who had mild COVID-19 (a few samples of this study predate the infection). Cell type and time point are not known. The sequenced sample was PBMCs or a T cell subset sorted from them (not recorded which). The chain employs TRBV30 and TRBJ2-5, with 7 bases that match TRBD1. The CDR3 sequence is CAWRTGIGTETQYF. Written as DNA, the CDR3 is TGTGCCTGGAGGACAGGGATCGGGACCGAGACCCAGTACTTC.